The 15 T cell receptor beta chains reported below all come from one sample, sequenced in a study of T cells expressing NK-cell markers. TCRdb derives one entry per CDR3 protein from the 5' RACE reads, leaving out DNA. The table for this sample gives around 180,000 distinct CDR3 sequences. Sample: blood T cells: a sorted CD56 or NKG2C T cell subset, CD4+ or CD8+ T cells, or bulk PBMC T cells (not recorded which). These TCRs come from a man aged 18-75 years in good health.

This rearrangement joins TRBV19 to TRBJ2-7. CDR1 and CDR2 (germline): LNHDA, SQIVND (reference sequence). This CDR3 is 11 amino acids long. CDR3 amino acids: CASSNAYEQYF.

The V and J genes are TRBV10-3 and TRBJ2-1; the D gene TCRdb calls, TRBD2, cannot be checked with no DNA. The CDR3 spans 16 residues. Germline V gives CDR1 ENHRY, CDR2 SYGVKD. CDR3 loop: CAISGDAGISYNEQFF.

The CDR3 spells CASSTGGGETQYF. V and J are TRBV4-1 and TRBJ2-5; TCRdb proposes TRBD2, but this gene call is untestable without DNA. Germline loops: CDR1 MGHRA, CDR2 YSYEKL. This CDR3 is 13 amino acids long.

The rearrangement uses TRBV6-1 and TRBJ2-5; the TRBD1 assignment by TCRdb is unverifiable without DNA. The CDR3 is 15 residues long. The germline V gene encodes CDR1 MNHNS and CDR2 SASEGT. CDR3 sequence: CASSEIRGAQETQYF.

The chain recombines TRBV2 with TRBJ2-3; absent DNA, TCRdb's TRBD1 call cannot be checked. The CDR3 sequence is 13 residues long. The germline gives CDR1 SNHLY, CDR2 FYNNEI. This chain's CDR3 is CARDRGFPDTQYF. The full variable domain, its missing parts supplied by reference TRBV2 and TRBJ2-3, is EPEVTQTPSHQVTQMGQEVILRCVPISNHLYFYWYRQILGQKVEFLVSFYNNEISEKSEIFDDQFSVERPDGSNFTLKIRSTKLEDSAMYFCARDRGFPDTQYFGPGTRLTVL.

The J gene is TRBJ2-1, the V gene TRBV29-1; TCRdb's assignment of TRBD2 cannot be checked, as there is no DNA. Germline assignment: CDR1 SQVTM and CDR2 ANQGSEA. This CDR3 is 14 amino acids long. This CDR3 reads CSVGSSGGSGEQFF.

The chain is built from TRBV19 and TRBJ1-2; TCRdb names TRBD1, which stays unverified in the absence of DNA. The CDR3 length is 16 residues. Germline loops: CDR1 LNHDA, CDR2 SQIVND (reference sequence). This CDR3 is CASSIDPGVSVSGYTF.

This chain uses TRBV2 with TRBJ2-7; TCRdb calls TRBD1, which cannot be checked without DNA. The CDR3 contains 13 residues. Per germline, CDR1 SNHLY and CDR2 FYNNEI. CDR3: CASSPRPVYEQYF. Variable domain in full (rest from reference TRBV2 and TRBJ2-7): EPEVTQTPSHQVTQMGQEVILRCVPISNHLYFYWYRQILGQKVEFLVSFYNNEISEKSEIFDDQFSVERPDGSNFTLKIRSTKLEDSAMYFCASSPRPVYEQYFGPGTRLTVT.

The rearrangement links TRBV18 to TRBJ2-3; without DNA, the TCRdb call of TRBD2 cannot be checked. This CDR3 has 18 residues. Germline-derived CDR1 and CDR2 are KGHSH and LQKENI. The CDR3 loop reads CASSPGSPILPNTDTQYF.

The V gene is TRBV11-1, the J gene TRBJ2-7. The CDR3 sequence is 14 residues long. Germline CDR1 SGHAT, CDR2 FQDESV (reference sequence). CDR3 amino acids: CASSLFRSSYEQYF.

This rearrangement joins TRBV29-1 to TRBJ2-2; TCRdb outputs TRBD2, but without DNA this stays unchecked. There are 14 residues in the CDR3. Per the germline V gene, CDR1 is SQVTM and CDR2 is ANQGSEA. CDR3 in amino acids: CSGGVGISGGELFF.

The chain has TRBV7-9 and TRBJ2-5; TCRdb outputs TRBD2, but without DNA this stays unchecked. The CDR3 sequence is 12 residues long. Germline V gene lookup returns CDR1 SEHNR and CDR2 FQNEAQ (reference sequence). The CDR3 sequence is CALGGTQETQYF.

The rearrangement joins TRBV19 to TRBJ1-2. The CDR3 extends over 12 amino acids. CDR1 and CDR2 (germline): LNHDA, SQIVND (reference sequence). Here the CDR3 reads CASTGRSYGYTF. Drawing the rest from reference TRBV19 and TRBJ1-2, the complete variable domain is DGGITQSPKYLFRKEGQNVTLSCEQNLNHDAMYWYRQDPGQGLRLIYYSQIVNDFQKGDIAEGYSVSREKKESFPLTVTSAQKNPTAFYLCASTGRSYGYTFGSGTRLTVV.

This CDR3 reads CASSWRRGVYNEQFF. The chain has TRBV6-5 and TRBJ2-1; the TRBD2 assignment by TCRdb is unverifiable without DNA. Per germline, CDR1 MNHEY and CDR2 SVGAGI. The length of the CDR3 is 15 residues.

The chain couples TRBV3-1 to TRBJ1-2; the D call from TCRdb, TRBD1, cannot be confirmed without DNA. CDR1 is LGHDT and CDR2 is YNNKEL in the germline V gene (reference sequence). This CDR3 comprises 15 residues. CDR3 protein: CASSQVPGTDYGYTF.